The 8 T cell receptor beta chains presented below share a single source sample, sequenced in a study of neoadjuvant anti-PD-1 for oral cavity cancer. Assay: immunoSEQ multiplex PCR; the TCRdb copy retains only in-frame clones and omits some. The table includes thousands of clones, around 82% detected once. The sample in question was PBMCs, obtained before nivolumab (anti-PD-1) treatment. These receptors were taken from a person aged 40-85 years with oral cavity squamous cell carcinoma.

The genes are TRBV2 and TRBJ1-2, with a weak D call TRBD1 (5 bases). V was clipped by 8 bases and J by 1 base, with 11 bases between them. Germline V lookup: CDR1 SNHLY, CDR2 FYNNEI. The CDR3 covers 13 residues. The CDR3 reads CASRTGDNYGYTF. The DNA for the CDR3 is TGTGCCAGCCGCACGGGGGATAACTATGGCTACACCTTC.

The chain combines TRBV5-4 with TRBJ1-4; no firm D call. This CDR3 spans 15 amino acids. Trimming took 3 bases from V and 0 from J, leaving 9 bases between them. Germline values: CDR1 SGHNT, CDR2 YYREEE (reference sequence). Here the CDR3 DNA reads TGTGCCAGCAGCTACGACTGGTCAACTAATGAAAAACTGTTTTTT. Translation gives CASSYDWSTNEKLFF.

This clone was seen only once. The rearrangement links TRBV19 to TRBJ1-1; 9 bases are shared with TRBD1. This CDR3 contains 13 residues. J lost 7 bases, V lost 10 bases, and 10 bases had no gene match. CDR1 LNHDA and CDR2 SQIVND come from the germline V gene (reference sequence). The CDR3 loop is CATSGQGSSEAFF. CDR3 DNA sequence: TGTGCCACTTCGGGACAGGGCTCGAGTGAAGCTTTCTTT.

The chain uses TRBV2 and TRBJ1-2; no firm D call. Germline V lookup: CDR1 SNHLY, CDR2 FYNNEI. Trimming removed 3 bases from V and 2 bases from J, with 10 bases in between. The CDR3 length is 14 residues. In DNA, the CDR3 is TGTGCCAGCAGTGATTTTGACGGCAACTATGGCTACACCTTC. Its protein is CASSDFDGNYGYTF.

The genes are TRBV28 and TRBJ2-7; 7 bases line up with TRBD1. The CDR3 runs 14 residues. The V gene's germline CDR1 is MDHEN and CDR2 SYDVKM. J was trimmed by 7 bases and V by 6 bases; bases with no gene match: 12. CDR3 coding DNA: TGTGCCAGCAGGACGACAGGGCTAGGGGCTGAGCAGTACTTC. Translated: CASRTTGLGAEQYF.

This chain uses TRBV7-9 with TRBJ2-1; the D is unclear. Trimming removed 2 bases at V and 8 bases at J, with 7 bases between. The germline CDR1 and CDR2 sequences are SEHNR and FQNEAQ (reference sequence). The CDR3 length is 12 residues. The DNA for the CDR3 is TGTGCCAGCAGCTTAAGAGTAGATGAGCAGTTCTTC. Amino acids: CASSLRVDEQFF. The full variable domain, its missing parts supplied by reference TRBV7-9 and TRBJ2-1, is DTGVSQNPRHKITKRGQNVTFRCDPISEHNRLYWYRQTLGQGPEFLTYFQNEAQLEKSRLLSDRFSAERPKGSFSTLEIQRTEQGDSAMYLCASSLRVDEQFFGPGTRLTVL.

In nucleotides, the CDR3 is TGTGCCTGGAGTGGGCAGGGTAGAAGCAATCAGCCCCAGCATTTT. Encoded protein: CAWSGQGRSNQPQHF. The V call is TRBV30, the J call TRBJ1-5; TRBD1 might be the D (5 bases). The CDR3 is 15 amino acids. V was pared by 1 base and J by 1 base, with 11 bases between. Germline CDR1 and CDR2: GTSNPN and SVGIG (reference sequence).

This clone came up once. V and J are TRBV2 and TRBJ2-3; TRBD2 agrees at 8 bases. In germline, CDR1 is SNHLY, CDR2 FYNNEI. J was trimmed by 2 bases and V by 3 bases; bases with no gene match: 7. The CDR3 contains 16 residues. CDR3 DNA: TGTGCCAGCAGTGACGGGCAGCGGGGGTTCACAGATACGCAGTATTTT. This sequence encodes CASSDGQRGFTDTQYF.